This T cell receptor beta chain was sequenced in a study of T cells in Graves' hyperthyroidism and ophthalmopathy. V was cut by 4 bases and J by 4 bases, with 16 bases left in between. Germline V CDR1 and CDR2: SNHLY, FYNNEI. The CDR3 loop spans 15 amino acids. TCR beta CDR3 region amplification was performed from RNA transcripts. Using the HTBI primer set, a first-round RT-PCR was run on the TCR CDR3. TCRdb reanalysed the multiplex PCR reads using MiXCR and keeps one entry per CDR3 protein. The sample yields over 500,000 distinct CDR3 sequences, roughly 18% seen once. The clonotype originates from a woman aged 18-29 years with Graves' ophthalmopathy. Input material: blood. The chain links TRBV2 to TRBJ1-2; D may be TRBD1 (6 bases). The CDR3 sequence: CASSALDSQGYGYTF. The CDR3 nucleotides are TGTGCCAGCAGTGCATTGGACAGCCAGGGCTATGGCTACACCTTC.